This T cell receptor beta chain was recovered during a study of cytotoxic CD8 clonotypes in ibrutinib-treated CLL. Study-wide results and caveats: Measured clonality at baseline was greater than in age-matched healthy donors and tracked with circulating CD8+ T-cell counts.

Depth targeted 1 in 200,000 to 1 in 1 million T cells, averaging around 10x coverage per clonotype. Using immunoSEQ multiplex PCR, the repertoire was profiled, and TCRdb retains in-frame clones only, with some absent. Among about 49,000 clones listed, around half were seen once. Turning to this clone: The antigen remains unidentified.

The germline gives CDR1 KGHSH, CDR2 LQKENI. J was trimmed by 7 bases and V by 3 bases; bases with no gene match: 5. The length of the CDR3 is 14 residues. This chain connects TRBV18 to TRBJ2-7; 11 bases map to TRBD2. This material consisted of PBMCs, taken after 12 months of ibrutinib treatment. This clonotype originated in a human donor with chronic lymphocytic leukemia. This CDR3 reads CASSPGLAEFEQYF. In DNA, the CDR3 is TGTGCCAGCTCACCGGGACTAGCGGAATTTGAGCAGTACTTC.